This T cell receptor beta chain originates from a study of blood T cells in healthy people across ages. Study-level findings and limits: Long-lived and aged donors differed, with more naive CD4+ cells and higher diversity in the long-lived. In older individuals, TCR beta diversity per million T cells was lower, falling roughly linearly with age.

This clonotype came up many times. The antigen remains unidentified. CDR3 length: 15 amino acids. CDR1 PRHDT and CDR2 FYEKMQ come from the germline V gene (reference sequence). V gave up 5 bases and J gave up 0 bases, with 11 bases separating them. Alongside a J-beta primer mix, a sample-barcoded 5' primer served in a second PCR lasting roughly 6 to 12 cycles. TCRdb recomputed calls from the 5' RACE reads with MiXCR, one row per CDR3 protein. The sample has about 700,000 distinct CDR3 sequences; approximately 31% are singletons. The TCR originated in a woman of 80 years or more in good health. The sample comprised blood. This sequence joins TRBV13 and TRBJ2-1, with D perhaps TRBD2 (6 bases). The CDR3 reads CASSTLGGSYNEQFF. The CDR3 DNA follows: TGTGCCAGCAGCACCCTCGGGGGCTCCTACAATGAGCAGTTCTTC.